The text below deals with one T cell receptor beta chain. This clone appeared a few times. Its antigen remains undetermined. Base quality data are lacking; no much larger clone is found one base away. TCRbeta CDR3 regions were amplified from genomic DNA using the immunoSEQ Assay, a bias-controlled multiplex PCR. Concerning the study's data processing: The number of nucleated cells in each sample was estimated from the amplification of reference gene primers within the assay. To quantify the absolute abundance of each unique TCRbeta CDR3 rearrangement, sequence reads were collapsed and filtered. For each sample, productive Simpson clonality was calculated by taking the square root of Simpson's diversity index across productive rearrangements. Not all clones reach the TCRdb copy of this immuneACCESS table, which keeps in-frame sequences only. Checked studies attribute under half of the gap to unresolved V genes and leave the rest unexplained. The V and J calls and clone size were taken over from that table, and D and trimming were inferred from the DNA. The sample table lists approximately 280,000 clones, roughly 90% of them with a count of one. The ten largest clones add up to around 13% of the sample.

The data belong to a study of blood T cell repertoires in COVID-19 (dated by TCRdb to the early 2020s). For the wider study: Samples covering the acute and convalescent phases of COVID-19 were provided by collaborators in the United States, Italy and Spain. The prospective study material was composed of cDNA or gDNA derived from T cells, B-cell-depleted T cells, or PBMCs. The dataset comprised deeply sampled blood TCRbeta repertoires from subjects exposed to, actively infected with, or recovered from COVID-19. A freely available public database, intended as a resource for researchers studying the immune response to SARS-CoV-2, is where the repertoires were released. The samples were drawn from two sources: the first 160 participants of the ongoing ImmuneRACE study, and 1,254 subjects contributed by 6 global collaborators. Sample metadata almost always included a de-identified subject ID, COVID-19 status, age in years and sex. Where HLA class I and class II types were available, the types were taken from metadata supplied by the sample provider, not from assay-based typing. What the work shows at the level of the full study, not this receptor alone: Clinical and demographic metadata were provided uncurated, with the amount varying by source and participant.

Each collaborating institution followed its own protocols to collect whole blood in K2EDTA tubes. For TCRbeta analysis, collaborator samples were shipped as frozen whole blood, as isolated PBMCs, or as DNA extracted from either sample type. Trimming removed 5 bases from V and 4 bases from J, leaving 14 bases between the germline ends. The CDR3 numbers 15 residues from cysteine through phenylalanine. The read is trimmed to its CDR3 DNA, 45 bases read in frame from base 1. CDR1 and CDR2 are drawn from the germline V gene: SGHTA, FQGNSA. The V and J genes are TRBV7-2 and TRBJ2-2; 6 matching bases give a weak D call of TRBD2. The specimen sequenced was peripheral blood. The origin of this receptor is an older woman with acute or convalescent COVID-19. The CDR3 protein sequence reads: CASSMPGLITGELFF. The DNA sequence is TGTGCCAGCAGCATGCCGGGACTCATCACCGGGGAGCTGTTTTTT.